One sample yielded the 9 T cell receptor beta chains listed below, sequenced in a study of blood T cell repertoires in COVID-19. The protocol was immunoSEQ multiplex PCR, while the TCRdb copy is restricted to in-frame clones and leaves out a portion. The sample carries some 83,000 clones, roughly 83% recorded once. The material sequenced was peripheral blood. Receptors were obtained from a man aged 45-65 years with active COVID-19.

This chain joins TRBV19 and TRBJ1-5; 9 bases match TRBD1. J gave up 2 bases and V 5 bases, and 4 bases lay outside the gene matches. Germline V gene lookup returns CDR1 LNHDA and CDR2 SQIVND (reference sequence). This CDR3 comprises 15 residues. CDR3 sequence (DNA): TGTGCCAGTAGTTCGGACAGGGGACGCAATCAGCCCCAGCATTTT. Translation gives CASSSDRGRNQPQHF.

This chain links TRBV7-2 with TRBJ1-5; D call uncertain. Germline assignment: CDR1 SGHTA and CDR2 FQGNSA. The CDR3 sequence is 14 residues long. Trimming took off 5 bases at V and 4 bases at J, with 12 bases between the two ends. The CDR3 bases are TGTGCCAGCAGCAACGAAAGAGGTAATCAGCCCCAGCATTTT. Protein sequence: CASSNERGNQPQHF.

This chain uses TRBV18 with TRBJ1-1; 8 bases align to TRBD1. Trimming at V came to 4 bases and at J to 10 bases, leaving 11 bases not matched to a gene. Germline CDR1 KGHSH, CDR2 LQKENI. CDR3 length: 14 residues. CDR3 region: CASSQGQDHDGAFF. The DNA for the CDR3 is TGTGCCAGCTCACAGGGACAGGACCATGATGGAGCTTTCTTT.

The J gene is TRBJ2-3, the V gene TRBV27; D remains ambiguous. Germline assignment: CDR1 MNHEY and CDR2 SMNVEV (reference sequence). CDR3 length equals 14 residues. The V gene lost 8 bases and the J gene lost 0 bases, with 12 bases spanning the gap. The CDR3 sequence is CASALGTSTDTQYF. The DNA of the CDR3 is TGTGCCAGCGCCCTGGGCACTAGCACAGATACGCAGTATTTT.

The chain joins TRBV5-1 to TRBJ1-4; 8 positions agree with TRBD1. J was trimmed by 4 bases and V by 7 bases; bases with no gene match: 12. This CDR3 region has 16 residues. Germline lookup yields CDR1 SGHRS and CDR2 YFSETQ. CDR3 residues: CASSTAPQGDNEKLFF. The DNA for the CDR3 is TGCGCCAGCTCAACCGCCCCACAGGGGGATAATGAAAAACTGTTTTTT.

This chain connects TRBV6-4 to TRBJ1-6; D perhaps matches TRBD1 (5 bases). V was pared by 1 base and J by 10 bases, with 17 bases between. In germline, CDR1 is MRHNA, CDR2 SNTAGT. The CDR3 totals 16 residues. The CDR3 is CASSDWGRAGRSPLHF. The CDR3 bases are TGTGCCAGCAGTGACTGGGGTAGGGCAGGGAGGTCACCCCTCCACTTT.

The rearrangement uses TRBV28 and TRBJ1-4; 11 bases line up with TRBD1. Germline V lookup: CDR1 MDHEN, CDR2 SYDVKM. V shed 9 bases, J shed 6 bases, and the junction held 9 bases outside the gene matches. CDR3 length equals 15 residues. CDR3 in DNA: TGTGCCAGTTTTCCCCAGGACAGGGGGCATGAAAAACTGTTTTTT. Translation gives CASFPQDRGHEKLFF.

In this sample, this clone turned up a few times. This chain joins TRBV24-1 and TRBJ1-2, with TRBD1 identical over 8 bases. Trimming cost V 7 bases and J 5 bases; bases outside gene matches: 5. Germline CDR1 and CDR2: KGHDR and SFDVKD. The CDR3 sequence is 13 residues long. DNA for the CDR3: TGTGCCACCAGGCCAGGGGGCGCTTATGGCTACACCTTC. Translated: CATRPGGAYGYTF.

This sequence joins TRBV5-6 and TRBJ2-7; TRBD1 aligns across 8 bases. With V trimmed by 5 bases and J by 7 bases, 8 bases remained unmatched. Looked up from germline, CDR1 is SGHDT and CDR2 is YYEEEE. The CDR3 extends over 13 amino acids. The CDR3 is CASRVQGAGEQYF. In nucleotides, the CDR3 is TGTGCCAGCAGGGTCCAGGGGGCGGGGGAGCAGTACTTC.